The next 9 T cell receptor beta chains were all read from a single sample in a study of blood T cell repertoires in COVID-19. Produced via immunoSEQ multiplex PCR; TCRdb's table is partial and in-frame only. This table holds around 110,000 clones, less than 95% found once. The sequenced sample was peripheral blood. The receptors were sampled from a human donor with active COVID-19. The donor label of this sample is uncertain.

The rearrangement links TRBV4-3 to TRBJ2-5; 7 bases are a match to TRBD2. The V gene end was trimmed by 0 bases and the J gene end by 7 bases; junction bases not matched to a gene: 11. Germline V CDR1 and CDR2: LGHNA, YSLEER. The CDR3 runs to 16 residues. The CDR3 sequence is CASSQESGLAEGTQYF. In DNA form, the CDR3 reads TGCGCCAGCAGCCAAGAATCGGGGCTAGCGGAAGGGACCCAGTACTTC.

The chain joins TRBV7-2 to TRBJ1-3, with D uncertain. The CDR3 has 15 residues. Germline V gene lookup returns CDR1 SGHTA and CDR2 FQGNSA. Trimming removed 3 bases at V and 7 bases at J, with 16 bases between. The CDR3 region has the DNA TGTGCCAGCAGCTTCCGGGGAACGTGGCTCAACACCATATATTTT. Translated, it gives CASSFRGTWLNTIYF.

The rearrangement uses TRBV11-2 and TRBJ2-5; D not certain. Trimming pared 2 bases from V and 5 bases from J, leaving 12 bases between. The germline CDR1 and CDR2 sequences are SGHAT and FQNNGV. The CDR3 is 14 amino acids. The DNA of the CDR3 is TGTGCCAGCAGCTTAAGTACGGGTGGGGAGACCCAGTACTTC. Translation gives CASSLSTGGETQYF.

The chain joins TRBV11-2 to TRBJ1-2, with a possible D match to TRBD1 (6 bases). The V gene lost 8 bases and the J gene lost 4 bases, with 14 bases spanning the gap. CDR1 is SGHAT and CDR2 is FQNNGV in the germline V gene. The CDR3 covers 13 residues. The CDR3 region is CASSRGSGYGYTF. The CDR3 DNA follows: TGTGCCAGCTCTAGGGGGTCAGGCTATGGCTACACCTTC. Using reference TRBV11-2 and TRBJ1-2 for the parts outside the CDR3, the full variable domain is EAGVAQSPRYKIIEKRQSVAFWCNPISGHATLYWYQQILGQGPKLLIQFQNNGVVDDSQLPKDRFSAERLKGVDSTLKIQPAKLEDSAVYLCASSRGSGYGYTFGSGTRLTVV.

The chain carries TRBV7-2 and TRBJ2-3; D is unresolved. Germline V gives CDR1 SGHTA, CDR2 FQGNSA. V shed 4 bases and J shed 0 bases, with 2 bases lying between them. This CDR3 is 12 amino acids long. The CDR3 coding sequence is TGTGCCAGCAGCTCTAGCACAGATACGCAGTATTTT. It encodes CASSSSTDTQYF.

The rearrangement uses TRBV28 and TRBJ2-1, with D perhaps TRBD2 (5 bases). The CDR3 consists of 16 residues. CDR1 and CDR2 from the germline V gene are MDHEN and SYDVKM. V was trimmed by 2 bases and J by 8 bases, leaving 19 bases between them. In nucleotides, the CDR3 is TGTGCCAGCAGTTTAAATCTGGGCGGGTTCCAGGATGAGCAGTTCTTC. This translates into CASSLNLGGFQDEQFF. Filled out from reference TRBV28 and TRBJ2-1, the complete variable domain reads DVKVTQSSRYLVKRTGEKVFLECVQDMDHENMFWYRQDPGLGLRLIYFSYDVKMKEKGDIPEGYSVSREKKERFSLILESASTNQTSMYLCASSLNLGGFQDEQFFGPGTRLTVL.

This rearrangement joins TRBV5-1 to TRBJ2-7; 8 positions agree with TRBD2. Unmatched junction bases numbered 9, after V lost 4 bases and J lost 3 bases. CDR1 is SGHRS and CDR2 is YFSETQ in the germline V gene. The CDR3 extends over 15 amino acids. The CDR3 nucleotides read TGCGCCAGCAGCCGCGGGGGGCAGGGGAGCTACGAGCAGTACTTC. This gives the protein CASSRGGQGSYEQYF.

The chain is built from TRBV29-1 and TRBJ1-2; D is perhaps TRBD1 (6 bases). Trimming took off 7 bases at V and 8 bases at J, with 14 bases between the two ends. Germline lookup yields CDR1 SQVTM and CDR2 ANQGSEA. CDR3 length: 11 amino acids. CDR3 bases: TGCAGCGCCCGGGGGGACACCGGCTACACCTTC. Its protein is CSARGDTGYTF.

The chain has TRBV10-3 and TRBJ2-1; 10 positions agree with TRBD2. After removal of 4 bases from V and 8 bases from J, the junction contained 8 bases not matched to a gene. CDR1 and CDR2 (germline): ENHRY, SYGVKD. This CDR3 spans 15 amino acids. The CDR3 sequence is CAISAVPGTSDEQFF. The CDR3 DNA reads as TGTGCCATCAGTGCTGTCCCCGGGACTAGCGATGAGCAGTTCTTC.